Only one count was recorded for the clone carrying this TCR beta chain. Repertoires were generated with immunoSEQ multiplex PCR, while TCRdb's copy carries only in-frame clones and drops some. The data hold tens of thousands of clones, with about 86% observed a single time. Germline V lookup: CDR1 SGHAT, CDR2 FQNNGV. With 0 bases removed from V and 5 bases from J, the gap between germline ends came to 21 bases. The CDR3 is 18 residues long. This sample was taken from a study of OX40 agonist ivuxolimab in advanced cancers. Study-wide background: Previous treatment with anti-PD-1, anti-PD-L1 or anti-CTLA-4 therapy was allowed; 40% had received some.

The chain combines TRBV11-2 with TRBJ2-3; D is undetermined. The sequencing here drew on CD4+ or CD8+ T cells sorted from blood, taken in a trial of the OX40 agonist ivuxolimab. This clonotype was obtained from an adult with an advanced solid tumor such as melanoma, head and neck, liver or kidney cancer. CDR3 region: CASSLDLSRAWVGDTQYF. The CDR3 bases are TGTGCCAGCAGCTTAGATCTTTCTAGGGCTTGGGTTGGAGATACGCAGTATTTT.